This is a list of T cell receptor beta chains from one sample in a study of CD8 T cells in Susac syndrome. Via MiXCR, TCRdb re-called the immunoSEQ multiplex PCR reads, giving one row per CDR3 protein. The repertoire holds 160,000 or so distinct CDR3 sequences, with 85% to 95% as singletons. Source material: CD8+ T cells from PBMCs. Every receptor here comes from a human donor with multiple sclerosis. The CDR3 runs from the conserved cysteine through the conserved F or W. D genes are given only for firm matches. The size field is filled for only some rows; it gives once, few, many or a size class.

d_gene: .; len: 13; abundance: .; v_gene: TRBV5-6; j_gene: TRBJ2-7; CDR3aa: CASLPRGTHEQYF; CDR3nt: TGTGCCAGCCTCCCCCGGGGTACCCACGAGCAGTACTTC
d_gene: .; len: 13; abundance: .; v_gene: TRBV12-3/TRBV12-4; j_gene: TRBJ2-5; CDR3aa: CASSFPGRETQYF; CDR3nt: TGTGCCAGCAGTTTCCCGGGCCGGGAGACCCAGTACTTC
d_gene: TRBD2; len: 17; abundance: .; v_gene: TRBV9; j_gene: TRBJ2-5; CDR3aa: CASSVQGLAGDQETQYF; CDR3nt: TGTGCCAGCAGCGTACAGGGACTAGCGGGAGACCAAGAGACCCAGTACTTC
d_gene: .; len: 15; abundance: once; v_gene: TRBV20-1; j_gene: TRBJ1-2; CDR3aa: CSARDLEKANYGYTF; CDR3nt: TGCAGTGCTAGAGACCTGGAAAAGGCTAACTATGGCTACACCTTC
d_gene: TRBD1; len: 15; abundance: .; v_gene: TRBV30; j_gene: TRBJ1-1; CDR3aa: CAWSVVRQGLREAFF; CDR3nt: TGTGCCTGGAGTGTAGTTCGACAGGGGCTTCGTGAAGCTTTCTTT
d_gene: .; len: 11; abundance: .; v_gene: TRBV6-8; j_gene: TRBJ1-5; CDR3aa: CASRLEWPQHF; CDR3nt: TGTGCCAGCCGACTAGAATGGCCCCAGCATTTT
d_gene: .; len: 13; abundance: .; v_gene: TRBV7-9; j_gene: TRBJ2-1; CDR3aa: CASRREGVGEQFF; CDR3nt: TGTGCCAGCAGGCGAGAGGGTGTGGGTGAGCAGTTCTTC
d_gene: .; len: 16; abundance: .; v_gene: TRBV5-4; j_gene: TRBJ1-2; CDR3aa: CASSFKREVVNYGYTF; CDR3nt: TGTGCCAGCAGCTTTAAAAGGGAAGTCGTGAACTATGGCTACACCTTC
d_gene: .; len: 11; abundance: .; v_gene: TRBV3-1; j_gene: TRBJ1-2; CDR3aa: CASSQDNRHTF; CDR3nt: TGTGCCAGCAGCCAAGATAACCGCCACACCTTC
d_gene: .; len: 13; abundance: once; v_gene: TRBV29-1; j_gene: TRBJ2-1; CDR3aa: CSVEEGAYNEQFF; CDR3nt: TGCAGCGTTGAAGAAGGGGCATACAATGAGCAGTTCTTC
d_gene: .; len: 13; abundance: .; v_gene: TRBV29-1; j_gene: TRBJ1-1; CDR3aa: CSVEGGQNTEAFF; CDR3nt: TGCAGCGTTGAAGGGGGGCAGAACACTGAAGCTTTCTTT
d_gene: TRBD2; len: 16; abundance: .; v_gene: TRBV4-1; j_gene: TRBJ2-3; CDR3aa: CASSHPLAGGTDTQYF; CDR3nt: TGCGCCAGCAGCCACCCACTAGCGGGGGGCACAGATACGCAGTATTTT
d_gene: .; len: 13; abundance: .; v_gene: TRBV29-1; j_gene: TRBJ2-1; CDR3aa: CSVGPGAYNEQFF; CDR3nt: TGCAGCGTTGGGCCGGGGGCTTACAATGAGCAGTTCTTC
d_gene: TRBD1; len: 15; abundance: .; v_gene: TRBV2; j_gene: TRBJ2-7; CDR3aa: CAILPRGRKSYEQYF; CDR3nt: TGTGCCATCTTACCCAGGGGGAGAAAATCCTACGAGCAGTACTTC
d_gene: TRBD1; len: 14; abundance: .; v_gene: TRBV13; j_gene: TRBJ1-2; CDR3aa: CASSHRDRGRGYTF; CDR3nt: TGTGCCAGCAGCCATCGGGACAGGGGTCGTGGCTACACCTTC
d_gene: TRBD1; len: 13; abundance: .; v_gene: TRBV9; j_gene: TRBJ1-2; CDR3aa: CASREGQGGGYTF; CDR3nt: TGTGCCAGCAGAGAAGGACAGGGTGGAGGCTACACCTTC
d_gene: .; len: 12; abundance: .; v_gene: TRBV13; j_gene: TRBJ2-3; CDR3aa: CASSQPRDEQYF; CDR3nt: TGTGCCAGCAGCCAACCCAGGGATGAACAGTATTTT
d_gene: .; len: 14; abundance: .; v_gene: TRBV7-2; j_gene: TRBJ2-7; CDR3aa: CASSLGRQDYEQYF; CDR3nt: TGTGCCAGCAGCTTAGGACGACAGGACTACGAGCAGTACTTC
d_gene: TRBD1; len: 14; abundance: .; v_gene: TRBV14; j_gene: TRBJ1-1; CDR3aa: CASTRTGQNTEAFF; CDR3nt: TGTGCCAGCACCCGGACAGGCCAGAACACTGAAGCTTTCTTT
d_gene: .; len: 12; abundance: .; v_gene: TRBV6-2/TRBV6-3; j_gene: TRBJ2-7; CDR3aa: CASTLSGYEQYF; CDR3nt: TGTGCCAGCACCCTTTCCGGCTACGAGCAGTACTTC
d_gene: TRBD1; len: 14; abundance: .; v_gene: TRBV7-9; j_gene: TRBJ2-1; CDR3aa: CASSITGDYNEQFF; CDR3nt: TGTGCCAGCAGCATTACAGGGGACTACAATGAGCAGTTCTTC
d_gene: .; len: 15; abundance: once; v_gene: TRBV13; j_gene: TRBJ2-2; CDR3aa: CASSPRGTNTGELFF; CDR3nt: TGTGCCAGCAGCCCCCGGGGGACGAACACCGGGGAGCTGTTTTTT
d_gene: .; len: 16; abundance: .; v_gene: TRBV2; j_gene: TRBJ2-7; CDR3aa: CASSEVRQEKYYEQYF; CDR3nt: TGTGCCAGCAGTGAAGTAAGGCAGGAGAAATACTACGAGCAGTACTTC
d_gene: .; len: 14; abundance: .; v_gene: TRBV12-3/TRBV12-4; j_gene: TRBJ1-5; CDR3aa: CASSPRSYGQPQHF; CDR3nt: TGTGCCAGCAGTCCCCGAAGCTACGGGCAGCCCCAGCATTTT
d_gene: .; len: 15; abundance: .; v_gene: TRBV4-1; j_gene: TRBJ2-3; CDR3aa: CASSQLLGRTDTQYF; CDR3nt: TGCGCCAGCAGCCAACTACTAGGTCGCACAGATACGCAGTATTTT
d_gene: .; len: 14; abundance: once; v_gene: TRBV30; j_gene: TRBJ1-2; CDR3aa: CAWINRVRGYGYTF; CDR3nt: TGTGCCTGGATTAACAGGGTTCGGGGGTATGGCTACACCTTC
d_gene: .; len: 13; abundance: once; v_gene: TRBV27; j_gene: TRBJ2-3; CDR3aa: CASSLRELDTQYF; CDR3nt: TGTGCCAGCAGTCTCCGGGAGTTGGATACGCAGTATTTT
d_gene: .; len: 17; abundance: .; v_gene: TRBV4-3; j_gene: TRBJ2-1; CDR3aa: CASSQDPLKAEANEQFF; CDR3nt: TGCGCCAGCAGCCAAGACCCACTAAAGGCGGAAGCAAATGAGCAGTTCTTC